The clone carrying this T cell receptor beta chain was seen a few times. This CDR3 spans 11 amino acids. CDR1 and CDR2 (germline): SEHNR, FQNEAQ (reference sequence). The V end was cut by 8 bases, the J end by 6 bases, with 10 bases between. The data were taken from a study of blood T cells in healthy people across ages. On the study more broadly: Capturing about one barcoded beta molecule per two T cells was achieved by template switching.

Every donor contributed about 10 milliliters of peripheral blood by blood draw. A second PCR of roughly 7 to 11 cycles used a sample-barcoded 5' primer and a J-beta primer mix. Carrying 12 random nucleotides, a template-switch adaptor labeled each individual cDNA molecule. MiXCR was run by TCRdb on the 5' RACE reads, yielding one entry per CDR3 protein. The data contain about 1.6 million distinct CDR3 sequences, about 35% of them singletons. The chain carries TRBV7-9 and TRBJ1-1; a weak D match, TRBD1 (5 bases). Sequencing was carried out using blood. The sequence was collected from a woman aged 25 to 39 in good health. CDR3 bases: TGTGCCAGCCGACAGCATGCTGAAGCTTTCTTT. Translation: CASRQHAEAFF.